This T cell receptor (beta chain) was recovered during a study of response to subunit inactivated influenza vaccine. V shed 5 bases and J shed 10 bases, with 15 bases lying between them. The germline V gene has CDR1 LNHDA and CDR2 SQIVND (reference sequence). The CDR3 consists of 13 residues. MiXCR, run by TCRdb on the RT-PCR reads, gives a single entry per CDR3 protein. The top ten hold 10% of the sample, which has approximately 290,000 distinct CDR3 sequences, 20% to 25% seen once. This TCR was sampled from a man aged 45 to 75 who received an inactivated influenza vaccine. Sequenced here: PBMCs from blood, sampled 21 months after vaccination. V usage is TRBV19 and J usage is TRBJ1-5; a weak D match, TRBD1 (6 bases). CDR3 amino acids: CASSSTLGQPQHF. CDR3 coding DNA: TGTGCCAGTAGTTCCACGTTGGGACAACCCCAGCATTTT.